This TCR beta chain was identified during a study of cytomegalovirus exposure and HLA in healthy donors. The study, taken as a whole, reports: Productive rates of about 87% or about 30% were seen for most TCR beta V segments in an earlier analysis.

Details on this clone: No antigen is known for it.

Nominally healthy donors were sampled, though unrecorded immune exposures were likely. PCR employed 60 Vbeta and 13 Jbeta primers. TCRdb's copy holds only in-frame clones and misses some; the assay was immunoSEQ multiplex PCR. The sample shows some 150,000 clones, and about 2.2% sits with its ten largest clones. Material for sequencing was PBMCs. This TCR was recovered from a woman aged 18-29 years in good health and CMV-seronegative.

Here the CDR3 reads CASSLGSIGANEQYF. The CDR3 DNA is TGTGCCAGCAGCTTAGGATCGATAGGGGCTAACGAGCAGTACTTC. The chain uses TRBV7-9 and TRBJ2-7; a possible D gene is TRBD1 (5 bases). Trimming removed 1 base at V and 5 bases at J, with 15 bases between. The germline V gene has CDR1 SEHNR and CDR2 FQNEAQ (reference sequence). The CDR3 length is 15 residues.